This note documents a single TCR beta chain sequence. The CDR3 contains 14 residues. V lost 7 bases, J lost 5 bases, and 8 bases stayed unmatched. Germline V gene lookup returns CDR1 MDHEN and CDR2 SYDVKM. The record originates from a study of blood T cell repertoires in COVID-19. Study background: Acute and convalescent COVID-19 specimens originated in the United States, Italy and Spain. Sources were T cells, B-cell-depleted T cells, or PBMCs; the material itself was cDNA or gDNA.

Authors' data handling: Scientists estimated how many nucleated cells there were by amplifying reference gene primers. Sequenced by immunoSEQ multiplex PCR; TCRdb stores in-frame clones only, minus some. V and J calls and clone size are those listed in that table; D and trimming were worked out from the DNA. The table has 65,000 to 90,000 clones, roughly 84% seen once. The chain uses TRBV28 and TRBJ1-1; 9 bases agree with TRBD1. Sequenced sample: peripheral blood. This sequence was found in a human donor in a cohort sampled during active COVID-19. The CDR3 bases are TGTGCCAGCACACCTACAGGGGGCAAGACTGAAGCTTTCTTT. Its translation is CASTPTGGKTEAFF.